These T cell receptor beta chains were read from a single sample in a study of CD8+CD57+ T cells in acquired aplastic anemia. TCRdb itself ran the reads through MiXCR, one entry per CDR3 protein. In the table there are around 200,000 distinct CDR3 sequences, about half of which are singletons. The sequenced sample consisted of sorted CD4+, CD8+, or CD8+CD57+ T cells (not recorded which) from PBMCs. Receptors originate from a human donor with aplastic anemia. The CDR3 runs from the conserved cysteine through the conserved F or W. The D gene is left open where the match is weak. Only part of the rows carry a size: once, few, many, or a class if the clone is expanded.

j_gene: TRBJ2-7
abundance: many
d_gene: TRBD1
v_gene: TRBV15
CDR3aa: CATSREARDRAYEQYF
CDR3nt: TGTGCCACCAGCAGAGAAGCCCGGGACAGGGCTTACGAGCAGTACTTC

j_gene: TRBJ1-1
abundance: many
d_gene: -
v_gene: TRBV7-3
CDR3aa: CASSLFPRANTEAFF
CDR3nt: TGTGCCAGCAGCTTATTTCCGAGAGCGAACACTGAAGCTTTCTTT

j_gene: TRBJ2-7
abundance: many
d_gene: -
v_gene: TRBV6-1
CDR3aa: CASSEQGYEQYF
CDR3nt: TGTGCCAGCAGTGAACAGGGCTACGAGCAGTACTTC

j_gene: TRBJ2-1
abundance: few
d_gene: TRBD2
v_gene: TRBV11-2
CDR3aa: CASSLVAGGRFAYNEQFF
CDR3nt: TGTGCCAGCAGCTTAGTCGCGGGGGGGCGGTTTGCCTACAATGAGCAGTTCTTC

j_gene: TRBJ2-5
abundance: -
d_gene: TRBD2
v_gene: TRBV2
CDR3aa: CASNTQRGTQETQYF
CDR3nt: TGTGCCAGCAACACCCAGCGGGGGACCCAAGAGACCCAGTACTTC

j_gene: TRBJ1-2
abundance: -
d_gene: TRBD1
v_gene: TRBV19
CDR3aa: CASSSTDRVYGYTF
CDR3nt: TGTGCCAGTAGCTCGACCGACAGGGTCTATGGCTACACCTTC

j_gene: TRBJ2-1
abundance: many
d_gene: TRBD1
v_gene: TRBV12-3/TRBV12-4
CDR3aa: CASSPTDRASYNEQFF
CDR3nt: TGTGCCAGCAGTCCGACGGACAGGGCTTCCTACAATGAGCAGTTCTTC

j_gene: TRBJ2-1
abundance: -
d_gene: -
v_gene: TRBV29-1
CDR3aa: CSGSGSEQFF
CDR3nt: TGCAGCGGATCCGGGTCTGAGCAGTTCTTC

j_gene: TRBJ2-1
abundance: -
d_gene: TRBD2
v_gene: TRBV20-1
CDR3aa: CSAFGSGTSSHEQFF
CDR3nt: TGCAGTGCCTTCGGGTCCGGGACTAGCAGCCATGAGCAGTTCTTC

j_gene: TRBJ1-6
abundance: few
d_gene: -
v_gene: TRBV20-1
CDR3aa: CSARSGSSYNSPLHF
CDR3nt: TGCAGTGCTAGATCGGGGAGCTCCTATAATTCACCCCTCCACTTT

j_gene: TRBJ2-1
abundance: many
d_gene: TRBD2
v_gene: TRBV7-3
CDR3aa: CASSEGGAGGLNEQFF
CDR3nt: TGTGCCAGCAGCGAGGGCGGTGCGGGGGGGCTGAATGAGCAGTTCTTC

j_gene: TRBJ2-3
abundance: -
d_gene: -
v_gene: TRBV24-1
CDR3aa: CASSDYADTQYF
CDR3nt: TGTGCCTCCAGTGACTATGCGGATACGCAGTATTTT

j_gene: TRBJ2-7
abundance: few
d_gene: -
v_gene: TRBV20-1
CDR3aa: CSARVTLGAYEQYF
CDR3nt: TGCAGTGCTAGAGTCACCCTTGGGGCCTACGAGCAGTACTTC